This record concerns one TCR beta chain sequence. No antigen is known for it. The PCR had 60 Vbeta and 13 Jbeta primers. Profiled with immunoSEQ multiplex PCR; TCRdb holds only in-frame clones, not every one. The profile shows fewer than 200,000 clones, roughly 78% of them singletons. The CDR3 runs to 15 residues. Germline V gene data show CDR1 as SGDLS and CDR2 as YYNGEE. V shed 1 base and J 3 bases; nucleotides not matched to a gene: 3. This specimen belongs to a study of cytomegalovirus exposure and HLA in healthy donors. The study's findings and limits: Sequencing depth roughly uniform across donors was assumed in presence/absence analyses.

J is TRBJ2-2 and V is TRBV9; 7 positions agree with TRBD2. Sequenced sample: PBMCs. This receptor was taken from a man in his forties in good health and CMV-seropositive. CDR3 sequence (DNA): TGTGCCAGCAGCGTATGGCTAGCGGACACCGGGGAGCTGTTTTTT. Translation gives CASSVWLADTGELFF.